The subject of this entry is one T cell receptor (beta chain). This sample was taken from a study of blood T cell repertoires in COVID-19. Whole-study context: Acute and convalescent COVID-19 specimens originated in the United States, Italy and Spain. Sample material is recorded as cDNA or gDNA derived from T cells, B-cell-depleted T cells, or PBMCs.

Per the original data handling: Estimation of nucleated cell counts was performed using reference gene primer amplification. The assay was immunoSEQ multiplex PCR, and TCRdb's table has in-frame clones only and misses some. V, J and clone size are taken as reported in that table, and D and trimming were inferred from the DNA itself. The sample consists of roughly 260,000 clones, under 90% of them appearing once. The trim removed 2 bases at V and 8 bases at J, leaving 17 bases unmatched. The CDR3 is 17 amino acids. Germline V gene sequence: CDR1 GTSNPN, CDR2 SVGIG (reference sequence). The chain uses TRBV30 and TRBJ2-2; 7 bases line up with TRBD2. The receptor was derived from a young woman with acute or convalescent COVID-19. The sequencing input was peripheral blood. CDR3 DNA: TGTGCCTGGAGTCGACTGTACTCCCAGCGGGACGGGGGGGAGCTGTTTTTT. Translation gives CAWSRLYSQRDGGELFF.